This TCR beta chain was recovered during a study of Ad26.COV2.S vaccination and SARS-CoV-2 variants. Overall study context: By the intramuscular route, Ad26.COV2.S was given once, or twice 56 days apart. Study-wide points: Spike-specific TCR breadth was greater after Ad26.COV2.S than placebo.

Worth noting for this clone: Its antigen is currently unknown. A much larger clone sits a single nucleotide away, making a read error possible.

TCRdb's copy holds only in-frame clones and misses some; the assay was immunoSEQ multiplex PCR. The data contain around 340,000 clones, approximately 86% of them singletons. The germline V and J ends were trimmed by 3 bases and 4 bases, with 3 bases remaining between them. The V gene's germline CDR1 is MDHEN and CDR2 SYDVKM. The CDR3 length is 11 residues. The treatment: approximately 18 received Ad26.COV2.S at low or high dose, single or two shots; roughly 5 received placebo; per-sample allocation not given. Vaccine and placebo recipients were sampled on day 63 after the first injection. The chain is built from TRBV28 and TRBJ1-2; the D is unclear. This receptor was taken from a person aged 18-65 years who received the Ad26.COV2.S COVID-19 vaccine or a placebo. Material: peripheral blood, obtained in a trial of Ad26.COV2.S vaccine versus placebo. CDR3 coding DNA: TGTGCCAGCAGTTTCCGCTATGGCTACACCTTC. It codes for CASSFRYGYTF.